A selection of T cell receptor beta chains follows, all from one sample in a study of T cell responses to AZD1222 COVID-19 vaccine. This table comes from immunoSEQ multiplex PCR, and its TCRdb copy is limited to in-frame clones, with some not included. The sample contains about 70,000 clones, around 84% of which appear only once. The source material was peripheral blood, sampled on day 0 of AZD1222 vaccination. These receptor sequences come from an adult in good health. Both conserved end residues are part of each CDR3. Fields, in order: D gene, clone size, V gene, J gene, CDR3 DNA, CDR3 protein. A D gene is named only where the DNA matches it firmly. Not every row has a clone size; where given, it reads once, few, many or a size class.

TRBD1,once,TRBV28,TRBJ1-1,TGTGCCAGCAGTTCCGGACAGGGGGCGCGATATGTGACTGAAGCTTTCTTT,CASSSGQGARYVTEAFF
TRBD1,NA,TRBV19,TRBJ2-6,TGTGCAGCGGGACAGGGGTTCCGTTCTGGGGCCAACGTCCTGACTTTC,CAAGQGFRSGANVLTF
NA,NA,TRBV7-2,TRBJ1-5,TGTGCCAGCAGCCTACAGGGAGGCAATCAGCCCCAGCATTTT,CASSLQGGNQPQHF
NA,NA,TRBV7-9,TRBJ1-3,TGTGCCAGCAGCCCTCCCCAGCGGTTGTCCGGAAACACCATATATTTT,CASSPPQRLSGNTIYF
NA,NA,TRBV6-1,TRBJ1-5,TGTGCCAGCAGTGAAGAGGGCGGGGGCGGTCAGCCCCAGCATTTT,CASSEEGGGGQPQHF
TRBD1,NA,TRBV5-1,TRBJ2-5,TGCGCCAGCAGCTGGGGACAGACCCAAGAGACCCAGTACTTC,CASSWGQTQETQYF
NA,NA,TRBV14,TRBJ2-7,TGTGCCAGCAGCCCGGTCGCGGGATTCTTCTACGAGCAGTACTTC,CASSPVAGFFYEQYF
TRBD1,NA,TRBV5-1,TRBJ1-6,TGCGCCAGCAGCTTGGACAGGGGGAATTCACCCCTCCACTTT,CASSLDRGNSPLHF
NA,NA,TRBV24-1,TRBJ1-5,TGTGCCACCAGTGGCCCCTATAGCAATCAGCCCCAGCATTTT,CATSGPYSNQPQHF
NA,NA,TRBV6-5,TRBJ1-1,TGTGCCAGCAACCCACGGGGGGACACTGAAGCTTTCTTT,CASNPRGDTEAFF
NA,NA,TRBV5-4,TRBJ1-1,TGTGCCAGCAGCTTGGGGGGGCTGGCTTTCTTT,CASSLGGLAFF
TRBD2,NA,TRBV4-3,TRBJ2-5,TGCGCCAGCAGCCAAGACTATAGCGGGGGGGCCGGAGAGACCCAGTACTTC,CASSQDYSGGAGETQYF
NA,NA,TRBV6-1,TRBJ1-1,TGTGCCAGCAGTGAGGCCGTGGGGAGGCCTGAAGCTTTCTTT,CASSEAVGRPEAFF
NA,once,TRBV6-2/TRBV6-3,TRBJ2-3,TGTGCCAGCAGTTACCGGCCTTCGACGACAGATACGCAGTATTTT,CASSYRPSTTDTQYF
NA,NA,TRBV18,TRBJ2-5,TGTGCCAGCTCACTCCAATCACAAGAGACCCAGTACTTC,CASSLQSQETQYF
NA,NA,TRBV30,TRBJ1-1,TGTGCCTGGAGTGTAACAGGAACAGCGAGGACTGAAGCTTTCTTT,CAWSVTGTARTEAFF
NA,NA,TRBV5-1,TRBJ2-6,TGCGCCAGCAGCTTGGCGGTGGGGAGCTCTGGGGCCAACGTCCTGACTTTC,CASSLAVGSSGANVLTF
NA,NA,TRBV3-1/TRBV3-2,TRBJ2-3,TGTGCCAGCAGCCCAACCACAGATACGCAGTATTTT,CASSPTTDTQYF
TRBD1,NA,TRBV7-2,TRBJ1-1,TGTGCCAGCAGCTTGCGAACAGGGGGCACTGAAGCTTTCTTT,CASSLRTGGTEAFF
NA,NA,TRBV6-5,TRBJ1-2,TGTGCCAGCAGCCCCGGGGGGGCGCTTTATGGCTACACCTTC,CASSPGGALYGYTF
NA,NA,TRBV5-4,TRBJ1-2,TGTGCCAGCAGCTTGGGCAGGGAGTGGATAGATGGCTACACCTTC,CASSLGREWIDGYTF
NA,NA,TRBV27,TRBJ1-5,TGTGCCAGCAGTTTAATAGGGGGCAATCAGCCCCAGCATTTT,CASSLIGGNQPQHF
TRBD2,once,TRBV4-3,TRBJ2-7,TGCGCCAGCAGCCCCGGGAGGGGCCGAGCCTACGAGCAGTACTTC,CASSPGRGRAYEQYF
NA,NA,TRBV3-1/TRBV3-2,TRBJ2-7,TGTGCCAGCAGCCCTTGGGAAGGCTACGAGCAGTACTTC,CASSPWEGYEQYF
NA,few,TRBV7-8,TRBJ2-7,TGTGCCAGCAGCGATAGGCGGGGGCCCCCAGTCGGCGAGCAGTACTTC,CASSDRRGPPVGEQYF
NA,once,TRBV6-5,TRBJ1-3,TGTGCCAGCAGTTTAGGCGGAAACACCATATATTTT,CASSLGGNTIYF
NA,NA,TRBV20-1,TRBJ2-3,TGCAGTGCTAGTTATGCCGTCCGCACAGATACGCAGTATTTT,CSASYAVRTDTQYF
NA,once,TRBV25-1,TRBJ1-2,TGTGCCAGCAGTGGAACGGACAGCGGATATGGCTACACCTTC,CASSGTDSGYGYTF
TRBD1,NA,TRBV28,TRBJ1-5,TGTGCCAGCAGTTCCCAGCAGGGGGCCGGCAATCAGCCCCAGCATTTT,CASSSQQGAGNQPQHF
NA,NA,TRBV4-2,TRBJ1-5,TGTGCCAGCAGCCAAGACGAGGGCAATCAGCCCCAGCATTTT,CASSQDEGNQPQHF
NA,NA,TRBV5-1,TRBJ2-5,TGCGCCAGCAGCTTGCTATTGGACACCCAGTACTTC,CASSLLLDTQYF
NA,NA,TRBV5-1,TRBJ1-1,TGCGCCAGCACCGTCGATTCGAATGAACGGGAAGCTTTCTTT,CASTVDSNEREAFF
NA,once,TRBV7-9,TRBJ1-3,TGTGCCAGCAGCTTTCAGATCTCTGGAAACACCATATATTTT,CASSFQISGNTIYF
NA,NA,TRBV2,TRBJ2-2,TGTGCCAGCAGACTACCCGCACTGGGAAACACCGGGGAGCTGTTTTTT,CASRLPALGNTGELFF
NA,NA,TRBV6-2/TRBV6-3,TRBJ1-2,TGTGCCAGCAGTCCGCGGACGGGGGAATCCTATGGCTACACCTTC,CASSPRTGESYGYTF
NA,once,TRBV19,TRBJ2-2,TGTGCCAGTAGTTTGGTGTTATCCGTTGGGGAGCTGTTTTTT,CASSLVLSVGELFF
NA,NA,TRBV2,TRBJ1-2,TGTGCCAGCAGCCGGCAGGGGTCGGGTATAAAGGGCTACACCTTC,CASSRQGSGIKGYTF
NA,NA,TRBV11-2,TRBJ1-2,TGTGCCAGCAGCTTAGATGGCTATGGCTACACCTTC,CASSLDGYGYTF
NA,NA,TRBV10-2,TRBJ2-2,TGCGCCAGCAGTGAATTCGGTCAAGGGGAGCTGTTTTTT,CASSEFGQGELFF
NA,NA,TRBV9,TRBJ2-1,TGTGCCAGCAGCGTAGGGCGGGGTGCCTACAATGAGCAGTTCTTC,CASSVGRGAYNEQFF
TRBD1,NA,TRBV28,TRBJ1-2,TGTGCCAGCTCCGGACAGGGGAGGGGCTATGGCTACACCTTC,CASSGQGRGYGYTF
TRBD1,NA,TRBV27,TRBJ1-2,TGTGCCAGCAGTCCTGACAGGGGCGCGCCCTACACCTTC,CASSPDRGAPYTF